A single sample is the source of the 32 T cell receptor beta chains below, sequenced in a study of human T cells and chemical hapten exposure. Someone pulled total RNA out of unfractionated whole blood. One entry per CDR3 protein, called by TCRdb with MiXCR from the 5' RACE reads. The table has some 150,000 distinct CDR3 sequences, over 3.5% seen once; the top ten hold 1.3% to 1.5%. These receptors all stem from a female donor in good health.

This clonotype was seen a few times. The chain has TRBV3-1 and TRBJ2-1, with D perhaps matching TRBD1 (6 bases). This CDR3 contains 15 residues. The V and J ends lost 1 base and 3 bases respectively, with 10 bases between them. CDR1 is LGHDT, CDR2 YNNKEL, per germline (reference sequence). The CDR3 protein is CASSQARGCYNEQFF. The CDR3, as DNA: TGTGCCAGCAGCCAAGCCAGGGGTTGCTACAATGAGCAGTTCTTC.

This clonotype has just a few counts. J is TRBJ1-1 and V is TRBV2; no clear D gene. CDR3 length: 12 amino acids. Trimming stripped 3 bases from V and 7 bases from J, with 9 bases between. Germline CDR1 reads SNHLY; CDR2 reads FYNNEI. This chain's CDR3 is CASSDQFVEAFF. The DNA of the CDR3 is TGTGCCAGCAGTGACCAGTTTGTTGAAGCTTTCTTT.

This clonotype was observed many times. This CDR3 reads CASSVRRTSGGGTDTQYF. The CDR3 nucleotides read TGTGCCAGCAGTGTAAGGAGGACTAGCGGGGGGGGCACAGATACGCAGTATTTT. The rearrangement links TRBV2 to TRBJ2-3; 15 bases are a match to TRBD2. The CDR3 contains 18 residues. CDR1 is SNHLY, CDR2 FYNNEI, per germline. Trimming at V came to 4 bases and at J to 1 base, leaving 6 bases not matched to a gene. The complete variable domain, with remaining parts taken from reference TRBV2 and TRBJ2-3, reads EPEVTQTPSHQVTQMGQEVILRCVPISNHLYFYWYRQILGQKVEFLVSFYNNEISEKSEIFDDQFSVERPDGSNFTLKIRSTKLEDSAMYFCASSVRRTSGGGTDTQYFGPGTRLTVL.

At least ten counts were recorded for this clonotype. V and J are TRBV12-3 or TRBV12-4 and TRBJ2-1; weak D call: TRBD1 (5 bases). With 2 bases removed from V and 8 bases from J, the gap between germline ends came to 10 bases. CDR3 length: 13 residues. Written as DNA, the CDR3 is TGTGCCAGCAGTTTACTCAGGGCGGATGAGCAGTTCTTC. Its translation is CASSLLRADEQFF.

This clonotype was counted many times. The chain has TRBV7-9 and TRBJ1-5, with a weak D call TRBD1 (5 bases). CDR1 is SEHNR, CDR2 FQNEAQ, per germline (reference sequence). The length of the CDR3 is 16 residues. V was clipped by 0 bases and J by 5 bases, with 14 bases between them. The CDR3 nucleotides are TGTGCCAGCAGCTTAGCGGGGGAGGTTGAGCATCAGCCCCAGCATTTT. This translates into CASSLAGEVEHQPQHF.

This clonotype was detected ten times or more. The chain uses TRBV7-9 and TRBJ1-2; D possibly corresponds to TRBD1 (6 bases). The V end lost 1 base, the J end lost 2 bases, and 8 bases lay between the germline ends. The CDR3 length is 14 residues. CDR1 and CDR2 (germline): SEHNR, FQNEAQ (reference sequence). CDR3 sequence: CASSLVQGNYGYTF. CDR3 in DNA: TGTGCCAGCAGCTTAGTTCAGGGGAACTATGGCTACACCTTC.

Many counts were recorded for this clonotype. This chain joins TRBV7-2 and TRBJ1-2; D unresolved. The germline V gene encodes CDR1 SGHTA and CDR2 FQGNSA. This CDR3 spans 14 amino acids. Trimming shortened V by 8 bases and J by 4 bases, and 17 bases separated the two germline ends. CDR3 protein: CASQTSRGSYGYTF. CDR3 sequence (DNA): TGTGCCAGCCAGACTAGTAGAGGGTCCTATGGCTACACCTTC.

Many counts were recorded for this clonotype. The chain combines TRBV5-4 with TRBJ1-2; 8 bases agree with TRBD1. Germline trimming cut 4 bases from V and 2 bases from J; bases unmatched to any gene: 13. Germline CDR1 SGHNT, CDR2 YYREEE (reference sequence). The CDR3 is 17 residues long. DNA of the CDR3: TGTGCCAGCAGCGTGAATGACAGGGGTTCATGGAACTATGGCTACACCTTC. As protein: CASSVNDRGSWNYGYTF. The variable domain in full, with the rest retrieved from reference TRBV5-4 and TRBJ1-2, is ETGVTQSPTHLIKTRGQQVTLRCSSQSGHNTVSWYQQALGQGPQFIFQYYREEENGRGNFPPRFSGLQFPNYSSELNVNALELDDSALYLCASSVNDRGSWNYGYTFGSGTRLTVV.

This clonotype was seen repeatedly, ten times or more. The chain uses TRBV2 and TRBJ2-7, with no clear D. The V gene lost 2 bases and the J gene lost 4 bases, with 15 bases spanning the gap. Germline V gives CDR1 SNHLY, CDR2 FYNNEI. This CDR3 is 15 amino acids long. The CDR3 nucleotides are TGTGCCAGCAGTGAAAGGTTGGTCTACCGATACGAGCAGTACTTC. It encodes CASSERLVYRYEQYF.

This clonotype came up many times. This sequence joins TRBV5-1 and TRBJ2-1; 8 bases fit TRBD2. J lost 5 bases, V lost 6 bases, and 10 bases had no gene match. CDR1 and CDR2 from the germline V gene are SGHRS and YFSETQ. This CDR3 comprises 15 residues. CDR3 DNA: TGCGCCAGCAACCGGATCGGGGGGGGACACAATGAGCAGTTCTTC. Amino acids: CASNRIGGGHNEQFF.

This clonotype was counted between two and nine times. The chain joins TRBV3-1 to TRBJ1-1; 9 positions agree with TRBD1. There are 14 residues in the CDR3. After removal of 5 bases from V and 3 bases from J, the junction contained 4 bases not matched to a gene. CDR1 and CDR2 (germline): LGHDT, YNNKEL (reference sequence). The CDR3 reads CASSTTGGDTEAFF. The CDR3 DNA reads TGTGCCAGCAGCACAACAGGGGGCGACACTGAAGCTTTCTTT.

This clonotype was seen a few times. This chain joins TRBV5-6 and TRBJ1-6, with D possibly being TRBD1 (6 bases). The germline V gene encodes CDR1 SGHDT and CDR2 YYEEEE. The CDR3 is 14 amino acids. The V gene lost 0 bases and the J gene lost 14 bases, with 15 bases spanning the gap. The CDR3 loop is CASSLAGDMGALHF. DNA for the CDR3: TGTGCCAGCAGCTTGGCCGGGGACATGGGGGCCCTCCACTTT.

In its sample, this clonotype was seen a few times. The V gene is TRBV27, the J gene TRBJ1-4; D gene ambiguous. This CDR3 region has 13 residues. Germline lookup yields CDR1 MNHEY and CDR2 SMNVEV (reference sequence). V was clipped by 6 bases and J by 4 bases, with 9 bases between them. The CDR3 DNA reads as TGTGCCAGCAGCCGGGCCCATAATGAAAAACTGTTTTTT. It is translated as CASSRAHNEKLFF. Full variable domain (outside the CDR3, taken from reference TRBV27 and TRBJ1-4): EAQVTQNPRYLITVTGKKLTVTCSQNMNHEYMSWYRQDPGLGLRQIYYSMNVEVTDKGDVPEGYKVSRKEKRNFPLILESPSPNQTSLYFCASSRAHNEKLFFGSGTQLSVL.

This clonotype was detected ten times or more. The genes are TRBV29-1 and TRBJ2-5; the D is unclear. Germline lookup yields CDR1 SQVTM and CDR2 ANQGSEA. The length of the CDR3 is 14 residues. Trimming left V 6 bases short and J 1 base short, with 15 bases between. Here the CDR3 DNA reads TGCAGCGTCTCCCTTTCGTGGGCCCAAGAGACCCAGTACTTC. It encodes CSVSLSWAQETQYF.

Many counts were recorded for this clonotype. The chain carries TRBV20-1 and TRBJ2-7; D ambiguous. CDR1 and CDR2 from the germline V gene are DFQATT and SNEGSKA (reference sequence). Trimming pared 2 bases from V and 2 bases from J, leaving 10 bases between. This CDR3 has 13 amino acids. Here the CDR3 reads CSARKELAYEQYF. In nucleotides, the CDR3 is TGCAGTGCTAGAAAGGAACTGGCCTACGAGCAGTACTTC.

This clonotype was observed many times. DNA for the CDR3: TGTGCCAGCAGCACACAAAACCGGGACAGGGGGCGTAGCAATCAGCCCCAGCATTTT. Its protein is CASSTQNRDRGRSNQPQHF. The chain is built from TRBV21-1 and TRBJ1-5; the D call in the table, TRBD1, was not verified against the DNA. TRBV21-1 is classified as a pseudogene. This CDR3 is 19 amino acids long.

This clonotype appeared many times. The rearrangement uses TRBV3-1 and TRBJ2-1, with TRBD2 matching 8 bases. CDR1 is LGHDT, CDR2 YNNKEL, per germline (reference sequence). The trim removed 7 bases at V and 6 bases at J, leaving 2 bases unmatched. The CDR3 is made up of 12 amino acids. CDR3 loop: CASTGGANEQFF. In nucleotides, the CDR3 is TGTGCCAGCACGGGGGGGGCCAATGAGCAGTTCTTC.

V usage is TRBV7-2 and J usage is TRBJ1-4; weak D call: TRBD1 (6 bases). The germline gives CDR1 SGHTA, CDR2 FQGNSA. The length of the CDR3 is 16 residues. The germline V and J ends were trimmed by 1 base and 5 bases, with 14 bases remaining between them. This CDR3 is CASSLETWTANEKLFF. The CDR3 DNA sequence: TGTGCCAGCAGCTTAGAGACATGGACAGCGAATGAAAAACTGTTTTTT.

This clonotype was recorded many times. This rearrangement joins TRBV5-4 to TRBJ2-7; 9 bases map to TRBD2. V was pared by 4 bases and J by 5 bases, with 10 bases of the junction left unmatched. The germline gives CDR1 SGHNT, CDR2 YYREEE (reference sequence). The CDR3 loop spans 15 amino acids. The CDR3 is CASSPSGTSQDEQYF. In nucleotides, the CDR3 is TGTGCCAGCAGCCCGTCCGGGACTAGCCAGGACGAGCAGTACTTC.

This clonotype was detected many times. The CDR3 DNA follows: TGTGCCAGCAGCCCCATGGACAGCGACTATGGCTACACCTTC. It codes for CASSPMDSDYGYTF. The chain combines TRBV11-2 with TRBJ1-2, with D perhaps TRBD1 (6 bases). The CDR3 extends over 14 amino acids. Germline lookup yields CDR1 SGHAT and CDR2 FQNNGV. The ends were cut back, 5 bases at V and 3 bases at J, with 13 bases in the middle.

This chain uses TRBV5-4 with TRBJ2-1; no firm D call. The CDR3 consists of 16 residues. Germline V lookup: CDR1 SGHNT, CDR2 YYREEE (reference sequence). V lost 1 base to trimming and J lost 9 bases, with 20 bases between them. The CDR3 coding sequence is TGTGCCAGCAGCTTGCCTTATCCCGGGCGTGTGAGTGAGCAGTTCTTC. Its protein product is CASSLPYPGRVSEQFF.

This chain uses TRBV3-2 with TRBJ1-4. TRBV3-2 corresponds to a pseudogene. This CDR3 is built from 16 residues. The CDR3 sequence: CASSQKGLSTNEKLFF. As DNA, the CDR3 is TGTGCCAGCAGCCAAAAAGGGCTGTCAACTAATGAAAAACTGTTTTTT.

The table lists this clonotype with a few counts. J is TRBJ2-7 and V is TRBV20-1; maybe TRBD2 (6 bases). The CDR3 sequence is 13 residues long. CDR1 and CDR2 from the germline V gene are DFQATT and SNEGSKA (reference sequence). V gave up 1 base and J gave up 1 base, with 8 bases separating them. The CDR3 nucleotides are TGCAGTGCTAGAGGGGGACTGTCCTACGAGCAGTACTTC. This encodes CSARGGLSYEQYF.

This clonotype has ten or more counts. This sequence joins TRBV5-1 and TRBJ2-3; 7 bases line up with TRBD2. Looked up from germline, CDR1 is SGHRS and CDR2 is YFSETQ. Trimming took 6 bases from V and 2 from J; bases not matched to a gene: 9. This CDR3 comprises 15 residues. The DNA for the CDR3 is TGCGCCAGCACCCCAACTAGCGAGAACACAGATACGCAGTATTTT. Protein: CASTPTSENTDTQYF.

This chain links TRBV14 with TRBJ1-1; no definite D call. The CDR3 loop spans 16 amino acids. Germline values: CDR1 SGHDN, CDR2 FVKESK. Trimming cost V 2 bases and J 1 base, with 14 bases left between them. The CDR3 bases are TGTGCCAGCAGCCAAAACAAAGGGCCCCGGAACACTGAAGCTTTCTTT. It translates to CASSQNKGPRNTEAFF.

This clonotype has only a few counts. The rearrangement links TRBV4-2 to TRBJ1-4, with TRBD1 matching over 10 bases. V was pared by 1 base and J by 8 bases, with 7 bases of the junction left unmatched. This CDR3 has 16 residues. The germline V gene has CDR1 LGHNA and CDR2 YNFKEQ. CDR3 residues: CASSQVARQGAEKLFF. As DNA, the CDR3 is TGTGCCAGCAGCCAAGTGGCCCGACAGGGGGCCGAAAAACTGTTTTTT.

This clonotype showed up many times. The rearrangement links TRBV11-2 to TRBJ1-1; 9 positions match TRBD1. Trimming cost V 5 bases and J 5 bases; bases outside gene matches: 12. Germline V lookup: CDR1 SGHAT, CDR2 FQNNGV. The length of the CDR3 is 16 residues. CDR3 coding DNA: TGTGCCAGCAGCAGGGGCCTCGGGACAGGGAGGACTGAAGCTTTCTTT. Translation gives CASSRGLGTGRTEAFF.

This clonotype occurred many times. The chain links TRBV7-9 to TRBJ1-6; D is uncertain. The germline V gene has CDR1 SEHNR and CDR2 FQNEAQ (reference sequence). CDR3 length: 19 amino acids. V lost 0 bases, J lost 9 bases, and 24 bases lay in between. CDR3 in amino acids: CASSLAPLRPSGFSSPLHF. The CDR3 nucleotides are TGTGCCAGCAGCTTAGCGCCCCTCAGGCCGAGCGGTTTTTCTTCACCCCTCCACTTT.

In its sample, this clonotype was seen many times. This chain joins TRBV5-1 and TRBJ1-2; the match to TRBD1 covers 8 bases. In germline, CDR1 is SGHRS, CDR2 YFSETQ. The CDR3 is made up of 14 amino acids. Germline trimming cut 6 bases from V and 6 bases from J; bases unmatched to any gene: 10. The CDR3 loop is CASIDRTGPHGYTF. For the CDR3, the DNA is TGCGCCAGCATCGACCGGACAGGGCCTCATGGCTACACCTTC.

This clonotype turned up a few times. The V gene is TRBV6-6, the J gene TRBJ1-1; D not resolved. From germline, CDR1 is MNHNY and CDR2 SVGAGI (reference sequence). This CDR3 contains 15 residues. Trimming cost V 5 bases and J 8 bases, with 21 bases left between them. The CDR3 sequence: CASSSTHGPNGEAFF. CDR3 DNA: TGTGCCAGCAGTAGTACCCACGGGCCCAACGGGGAAGCTTTCTTT.

Many counts were recorded for this clonotype. The chain uses TRBV7-3 and TRBJ1-6; the D gene is possibly TRBD1 (5 bases). The V end lost 5 bases, the J end lost 8 bases, and 13 bases lay between the germline ends. Per germline, CDR1 SGHTA and CDR2 FQGTGA. The CDR3 is 14 residues long. The CDR3 loop is CASSAGTADSPLHF. DNA for the CDR3: TGTGCCAGCAGCGCCGGGACGGCCGATTCACCCCTCCACTTT.

This clonotype was observed a few times. This chain uses TRBV5-5 with TRBJ1-3; D not resolved. This CDR3 is 15 amino acids long. The V end lost 0 bases, the J end lost 0 bases, and 7 bases lay between the germline ends. The germline CDR1 and CDR2 sequences are SGHKS and YYEKEE (reference sequence). The DNA of the CDR3 is TGTGCCAGCAGCTTGGGACCGAGCTCTGGAAACACCATATATTTT. As protein: CASSLGPSSGNTIYF.